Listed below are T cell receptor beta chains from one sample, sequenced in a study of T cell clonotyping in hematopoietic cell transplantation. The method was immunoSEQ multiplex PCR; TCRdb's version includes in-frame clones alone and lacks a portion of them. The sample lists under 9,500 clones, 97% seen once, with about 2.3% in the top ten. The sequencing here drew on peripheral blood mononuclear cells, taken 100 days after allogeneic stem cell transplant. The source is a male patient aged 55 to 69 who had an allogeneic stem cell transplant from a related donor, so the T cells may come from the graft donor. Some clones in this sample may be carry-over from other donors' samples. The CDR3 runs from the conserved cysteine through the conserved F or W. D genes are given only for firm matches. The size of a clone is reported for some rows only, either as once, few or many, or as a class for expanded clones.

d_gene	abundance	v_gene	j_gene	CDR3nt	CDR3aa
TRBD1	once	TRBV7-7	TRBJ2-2	TGTGCTAGCAGCTTACGACAGGGTGTGGACACCGGGGAGCTGTTTTTT	CASSLRQGVDTGELFF
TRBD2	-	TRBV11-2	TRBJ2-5	TGTGCCAGCACCCACGGACTAGCGGGGGGCCTAGGGACCCAGTACTTC	CASTHGLAGGLGTQYF
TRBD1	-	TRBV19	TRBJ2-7	TGTGCCAGTAGTATCGACAGGGCCTACGAGCAGTACTTC	CASSIDRAYEQYF
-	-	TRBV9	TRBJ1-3	TGTGCCAGCAGCGACTCAGGGGTCTCCTCTGGAAACACCATATATTTT	CASSDSGVSSGNTIYF
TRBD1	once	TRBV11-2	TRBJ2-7	TGTGCCAGCAGCTTCGACAGGGGCCCCTCCTACGAGCAGTACTTC	CASSFDRGPSYEQYF
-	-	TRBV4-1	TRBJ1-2	TGCGCCAGCAGCCCGGGACCGATGGGCCATGGCTACACCTTC	CASSPGPMGHGYTF
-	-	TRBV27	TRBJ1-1	TGTGCCAGCAGTTTATCAGGCGGCACTGAAGCTTTCTTT	CASSLSGGTEAFF
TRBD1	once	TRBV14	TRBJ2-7	TGTGCCAGCAGCCGGAACCGACAGGGTTGGGAGCAGTACTTC	CASSRNRQGWEQYF
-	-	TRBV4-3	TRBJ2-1	TGCGCCAGCAGCCAAGGGTCCCCGGAAACTTACAATGAGCAGTTCTTC	CASSQGSPETYNEQFF
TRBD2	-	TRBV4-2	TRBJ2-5	TGTGCCAGCAGCCTAGGCCGGGCTAGCGGGGGGCCTCCCGGTCGGGAGACCCAGTACTTC	CASSLGRASGGPPGRETQYF
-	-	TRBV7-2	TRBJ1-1	TGTGCCAGCAGCTTAGAGGCAGGGAGGGACACTGAAGCTTTCTTT	CASSLEAGRDTEAFF
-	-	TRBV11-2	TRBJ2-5	TGTGCCAGCAGCTTAGGTCGGCAGATCGAGACCCAGTACTTC	CASSLGRQIETQYF
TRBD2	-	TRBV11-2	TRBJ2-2	TGTGCCAGCCTTAGCGGGGGGGCAAGAACCGGGGAGCTGTTTTTT	CASLSGGARTGELFF
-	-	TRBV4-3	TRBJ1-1	TGCGCCAGCAGCCAAGAATTGACGAACACTGAAGCTTTCTTT	CASSQELTNTEAFF
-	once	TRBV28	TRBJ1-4	TGTGCCAGCAGTCGAGGTCGGGAGACTGCAACTAATGAAAAACTGTTTTTT	CASSRGRETATNEKLFF
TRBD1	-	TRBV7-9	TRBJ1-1	TGTGCCAGCAGAGGTGCAGGGGGCGCGGAGAACACTGAAGCTTTCTTT	CASRGAGGAENTEAFF
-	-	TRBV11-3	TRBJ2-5	TGTGCCAGCAGCTTAAACCAAGAGACCCAGTACTTC	CASSLNQETQYF
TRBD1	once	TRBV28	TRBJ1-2	TGTGCCAGCAGTTTCGGCAGGGGGCGCGGTGATCACTATGGCTACACCTTC	CASSFGRGRGDHYGYTF
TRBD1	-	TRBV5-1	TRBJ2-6	TGCGCCAGCATCCCGGGACAGGGGGCGTCCGGGGCCAACGTCCTGACTTTC	CASIPGQGASGANVLTF
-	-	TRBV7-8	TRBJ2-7	TGTGCCAGCAGCTTAGCCCCGCGGGGTACCTACGAGCAGTACTTC	CASSLAPRGTYEQYF
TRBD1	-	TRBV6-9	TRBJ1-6	TGTGCCAGCAGTTCAAAACAGGGGAGTGCCTATAATTCACCCCTCCACTTT	CASSSKQGSAYNSPLHF
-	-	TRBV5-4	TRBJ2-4	TGTGCCAGCAGCCCGGAGAAGGTCGGGGCCAAAAACATTCAGTACTTC	CASSPEKVGAKNIQYF
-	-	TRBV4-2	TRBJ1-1	TGTGCCAGCAGCCGGATGGACAGCGTAAACACTGAAGCTTTCTTT	CASSRMDSVNTEAFF
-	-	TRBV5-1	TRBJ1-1	TGCGCCAGCAGCTTGGCCTGGGGGATCACTGAAGCTTTCTTT	CASSLAWGITEAFF
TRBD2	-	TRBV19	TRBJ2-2	TGTGCCAGTAGTATGCAGGGAGGGGGGGAGCTGTTTTTT	CASSMQGGGELFF
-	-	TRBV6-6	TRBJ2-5	TGTGCCAGCAGATCGCTTACTAGTACTGAGACCCAGTACTTC	CASRSLTSTETQYF
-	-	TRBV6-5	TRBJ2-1	TGTGCCAGCAGTGGAGTTCATGGTGAGCAGTTCTTC	CASSGVHGEQFF